This record looks at one TCR beta chain sequence and its context. This specimen belongs to a study of molecular identifiers for immune sequencing clone quantification. TCRdb used MiXCR to reprocess the PCR reads, holding one entry per CDR3 protein. The sample has some 320,000 distinct CDR3 sequences, about 23% seen once. The CDR3 extends over 12 amino acids. Germline loops: CDR1 DFQATT, CDR2 SNEGSKA (reference sequence). The clonotype was recovered from a human donor in good health. Some libraries in this study had Jurkat cell RNA spiked in. V gene TRBV20-1 combines with J gene TRBJ1-5; D ambiguous. Source material: naive CD8+ T cells from blood, with Jurkat cell RNA spiked in. Subset defined: FACS-sorted CD8+CD4-CCR7+CD45RA+ naive T cells. The DNA for the CDR3 is TGCAAGGACCCTGACTCCCTTCAGCCCCAGCATTTT. Its protein product is CKDPDSLQPQHF.